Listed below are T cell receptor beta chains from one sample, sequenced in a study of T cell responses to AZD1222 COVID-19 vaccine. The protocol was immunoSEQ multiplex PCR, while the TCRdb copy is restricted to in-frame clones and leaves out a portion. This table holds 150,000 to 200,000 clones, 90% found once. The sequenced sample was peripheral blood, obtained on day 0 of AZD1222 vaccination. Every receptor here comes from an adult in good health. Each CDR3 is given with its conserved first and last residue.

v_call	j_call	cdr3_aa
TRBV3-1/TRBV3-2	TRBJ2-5	CASSQVSGEETQYF
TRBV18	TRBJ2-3	CASSPQGPGDTQYF
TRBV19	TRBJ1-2	CASSGSGQGSGNYGYTF
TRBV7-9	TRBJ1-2	CASSGTIMGGYTF
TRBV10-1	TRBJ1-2	CASSRDRLYGYTF
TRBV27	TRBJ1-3	CASSTRAPRTTGNTIYF
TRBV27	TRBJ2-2	CASTGAMNTGELFF
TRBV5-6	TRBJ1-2	CASSLVRHVYTF
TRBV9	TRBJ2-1	CASSVGTGITYNEQFF
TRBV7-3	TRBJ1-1	CASSAGPRNTEAFF
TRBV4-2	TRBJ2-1	CASRQFDRSYNEQFF
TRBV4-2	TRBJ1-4	CASSQEAGTGGEKLFF
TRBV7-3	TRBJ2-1	CASSLRSGIAGENEQFF
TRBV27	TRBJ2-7	CASSLDRGTYEQYF
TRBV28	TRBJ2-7	CASSLQGVLYEQYF
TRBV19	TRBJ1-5	CASSNRVVAADQPQHF
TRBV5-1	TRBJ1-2	CASSLADFDYGYTF
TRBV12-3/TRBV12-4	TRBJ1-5	CASSLGQHQPQHF
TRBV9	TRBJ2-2	CASSPTGNTGELFF
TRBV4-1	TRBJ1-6	CASSQPPRGAGGSPLHF
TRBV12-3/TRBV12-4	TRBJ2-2	CASSFGSPGELFF
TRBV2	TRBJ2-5	CASSTGVVLETQYF
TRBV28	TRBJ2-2	CASSLQDPEGELFF
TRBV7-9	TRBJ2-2	CASSRRLAGDSVLTGELFF
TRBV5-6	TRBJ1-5	CASSYTDEGGQPQHF
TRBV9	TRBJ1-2	CASSVDVAGGYTF
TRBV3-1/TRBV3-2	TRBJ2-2	CASSQVGTGHTGELFF
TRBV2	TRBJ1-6	CATRAAWDSPLHF
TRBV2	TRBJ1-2	CASSEFRQGGGYTF
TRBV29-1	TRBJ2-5	CSVSDFGFQETQYF
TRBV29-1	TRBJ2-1	CSAGKLGQGFNEQFF
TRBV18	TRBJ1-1	CASSHGQMNTEAFF
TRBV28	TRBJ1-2	CASSPSSLVWDGYTF
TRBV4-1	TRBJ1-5	CASSQGRSGNQPQHF
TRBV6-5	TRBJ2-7	CASSSLTSSYEQYF
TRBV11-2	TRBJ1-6	CASKTEYNSPLHF
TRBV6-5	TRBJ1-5	CASSYSVLGYQPQHF
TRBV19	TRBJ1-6	CASSIHQGGSPLHF
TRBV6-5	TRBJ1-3	CASSQQGASDTIYF
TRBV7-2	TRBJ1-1	CASSSAGTTNTEAFF
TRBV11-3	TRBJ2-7	CASSFPDRAHEQYF
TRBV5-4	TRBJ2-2	CASSPPGGGELFF
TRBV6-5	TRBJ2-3	CASSPDRPSTDTQYF
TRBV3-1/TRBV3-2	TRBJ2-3	CASTRRLASSTDTQYF
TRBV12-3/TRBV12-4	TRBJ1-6	CASSLVVNSPLHF
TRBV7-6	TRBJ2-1	CASSLARDGRYEQFF
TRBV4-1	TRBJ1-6	CASSQAGHPNSPLHF
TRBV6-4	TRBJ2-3	CASSSGSTDTQYF
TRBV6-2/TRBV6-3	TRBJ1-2	CASSYREQGRTF
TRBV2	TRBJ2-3	CASSAGRPIDTQYF
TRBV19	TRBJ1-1	CASSIVGQGLAAFF
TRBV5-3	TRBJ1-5	CARSLQGTNQPQHF
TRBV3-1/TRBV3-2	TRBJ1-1	CASSQGALRPEAFF
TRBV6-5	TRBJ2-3	CASSYVGGADTQYF
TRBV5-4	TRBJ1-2	CASSLAGGGAYGYTF
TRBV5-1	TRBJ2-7	CASSLGTGAREQYF
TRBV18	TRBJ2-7	CASSLEGYEQYF
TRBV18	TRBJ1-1	CASSPGQVRNTEAFF
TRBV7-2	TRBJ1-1	CASSLAEDTEAFF
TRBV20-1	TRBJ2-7	CSASRDIVLGPYEQYF